This TCR beta chain originates from a study of CD8+ T cells in alopecia areata. Study context: For 6 to 18 months, tofacitinib was taken, and 6 months off drug followed.

The V gene lost 6 bases and the J gene lost 9 bases, with 12 bases spanning the gap. Per the germline V gene, CDR1 is MNHNS and CDR2 is SASEGT. The CDR3 length is 12 residues. This clone has a single count. Lesional scalp punch biopsies and peripheral blood came from alopecia areata patients. Extraction and reverse transcription of RNA yielded cDNA as the sequencing template. Data came from immunoSEQ multiplex PCR; TCRdb stores just in-frame clones and leaves some out. The table includes about 180,000 clones, 50% to 60% detected once. Sequenced material: CD4+ T cells sorted from blood, taken at week 0. V is TRBV6-1 and J is TRBJ2-1, with no clear D. This TCR came from a human donor with alopecia areata. The CDR3 DNA reads as TGTGCCAGCAGCGGTCCCCTGGGTGAGCAGTTCTTC. It is translated as CASSGPLGEQFF.